Following are 21 T cell receptor beta chains from one sample sequenced in a study of shared clonotypes between healthy human individuals. Libraries were prepared by immunoSEQ multiplex PCR; TCRdb keeps only in-frame clonotypes and omits some of them. The repertoire holds around 1.4 million clones, with roughly 98.5% as singletons. Material: naive CD4+ T cells sorted from blood. Subset defined: CD45RA+ positively selected. These receptors originate from a man aged 25 to 40 in good health.

The gene calls are TRBV6-5 and TRBJ2-7, with TRBD2 identical over 11 bases. Germline CDR1 is MNHEY and CDR2 is SVGAGI. The CDR3 has 16 residues. Losses at the gene ends were 1 base for V and 3 bases for J; bases not matched to a gene: 5. The CDR3: CASSYLLAGAFYEQYF. CDR3 DNA sequence: TGTGCCAGCAGTTACTTACTAGCGGGAGCTTTCTACGAGCAGTACTTC.

V gene TRBV29-1 combines with J gene TRBJ2-2, with D possibly matching TRBD2 (5 bases). Germline-derived CDR1 and CDR2 are SQVTM and ANQGSEA. CDR3 length: 13 residues. Trimming left V 5 bases short and J 6 bases short, with 13 bases between. The chain's CDR3 is CSVTMRAPGELFF. The CDR3 bases are TGCAGCGTTACGATGAGGGCGCCCGGGGAGCTGTTTTTT.

The gene calls are TRBV4-3 and TRBJ2-1; the D gene is possibly TRBD1 (6 bases). V lost 4 bases to trimming and J lost 0 bases, with 16 bases between them. Per germline, CDR1 LGHNA and CDR2 YSLEER. The CDR3 covers 17 residues. In DNA form, the CDR3 reads TGCGCCAGCAGCCCTTTTCCACAGGGCAGCTCCTACAATGAGCAGTTCTTC. Amino acid sequence: CASSPFPQGSSYNEQFF.

The chain carries TRBV27 and TRBJ2-7; possible D gene TRBD1, 6 bases. CDR3 length: 14 amino acids. V lost 3 bases and J lost 6, with 15 bases in between. In germline, CDR1 is MNHEY, CDR2 SMNVEV (reference sequence). Written as DNA, the CDR3 is TGTGCCAGCAGTTTTATACAGGGACGGCGCGAGCAGTACTTC. As protein: CASSFIQGRREQYF.

The chain has TRBV18 and TRBJ1-1, with D unresolved. V dropped 2 bases and J dropped 0 bases, with 13 bases sitting between them. Germline V gene data show CDR1 as KGHSH and CDR2 as LQKENI. CDR3 length: 16 amino acids. Here the CDR3 reads CASSPNTGLMNTEAFF. The CDR3 DNA follows: TGTGCCAGCTCACCAAACACCGGACTTATGAACACTGAAGCTTTCTTT.

V gene TRBV28 combines with J gene TRBJ1-1; tentative D call: TRBD1 (6 bases). There are 15 residues in the CDR3. Deletions cut 2 bases from V and 0 bases from J, with 10 bases between. CDR1 is MDHEN, CDR2 SYDVKM, per germline. In nucleotides, the CDR3 is TGTGCCAGCAGTTTACAGGGGAAAATGAACACTGAAGCTTTCTTT. Encoded protein: CASSLQGKMNTEAFF.

The genes are TRBV6-5 and TRBJ1-2, with 7 nucleotides matching TRBD1. The ends lost 6 bases at V and 6 bases at J; junction bases unmatched: 7. Germline assignment: CDR1 MNHEY and CDR2 SVGAGI. CDR3 length: 13 residues. CDR3 in DNA: TGTGCCAGCAGAATCAGGGGGTCGGATGGCTACACCTTC. Encoded protein: CASRIRGSDGYTF.

V gene TRBV27 combines with J gene TRBJ1-4, with D perhaps TRBD1 (5 bases). Germline V gene sequence: CDR1 MNHEY, CDR2 SMNVEV (reference sequence). With 1 base removed from V and 3 bases from J, the gap between germline ends came to 9 bases. The CDR3 is 15 amino acids. For the CDR3, the DNA is TGTGCCAGCAGTTTATACCGGGACCCTAATGAAAAACTGTTTTTT. This codes for CASSLYRDPNEKLFF.

The chain links TRBV28 to TRBJ2-3; no reliable D call. V lost 3 bases and J lost 9, with 7 bases in between. CDR3 length: 11 amino acids. The V gene's germline CDR1 is MDHEN and CDR2 SYDVKM. The CDR3 DNA is TGTGCCAGCAGTTTGAAAGCGACGCAGTATTTT. It encodes CASSLKATQYF. Variable domain in full (rest from reference TRBV28 and TRBJ2-3): DVKVTQSSRYLVKRTGEKVFLECVQDMDHENMFWYRQDPGLGLRLIYFSYDVKMKEKGDIPEGYSVSREKKERFSLILESASTNQTSMYLCASSLKATQYFGPGTRLTVL.

The chain uses TRBV5-4 and TRBJ1-2, with D hard to call. Trimming removed 3 bases from V and 8 bases from J, with 17 bases in between. Per the germline V gene, CDR1 is SGHNT and CDR2 is YYREEE (reference sequence). The CDR3 length is 14 residues. This CDR3 reads CASSYVLGAEGYTF. The CDR3 DNA follows: TGTGCCAGCAGCTACGTATTGGGAGCCGAGGGCTACACCTTC.

This clone turned up a few times. The sample carries other DNA sequences with the same CDR3. The rearrangement uses TRBV5-1 and TRBJ2-3; TRBD2 matches at 14 bases. V lost 3 bases and J lost 4; bases outside the gene matches: 4. The CDR3 contains 16 residues. Germline CDR1 and CDR2: SGHRS and YFSETQ. The CDR3 DNA reads as TGCGCCAGCAGCTCGGGACTAGCGGGAGTGGCAGATACGCAGTATTTT. Translated: CASSSGLAGVADTQYF.

A note on this clone: Within the sample, other DNA sequences also encode this same CDR3. This chain uses TRBV5-1 with TRBJ2-3, with D tentatively TRBD1 or TRBD2 (6 bases each). Looked up from germline, CDR1 is SGHRS and CDR2 is YFSETQ. Trimming took 2 bases from V and 9 from J, leaving 10 bases between them. The CDR3 is made up of 12 amino acids. CDR3 bases: TGCGCCAGCAGCTTCGAAGGGGGGACGCAGTATTTT. Translation gives CASSFEGGTQYF. The complete variable domain, with remaining parts taken from reference TRBV5-1 and TRBJ2-3, reads KAGVTQTPRYLIKTRGQQVTLSCSPISGHRSVSWYQQTPGQGLQFLFEYFSETQRNKGNFPGRFSGRQFSNSRSEMNVSTLELGDSALYLCASSFEGGTQYFGPGTRLTVL.

The chain links TRBV5-5 to TRBJ2-7; D might be TRBD1 (5 bases). The CDR3 runs 15 residues. CDR1 is SGHKS, CDR2 YYEKEE, per germline (reference sequence). The V gene lost 3 bases and the J gene lost 2 bases, with 15 bases spanning the gap. This CDR3 reads CASSSMVARAYEQYF. The CDR3 bases are TGTGCCAGCAGCTCCATGGTGGCCAGGGCCTACGAGCAGTACTTC. Together with reference TRBV5-5 and TRBJ2-7, the CDR3 gives the full variable domain: DAGVTQSPTHLIKTRGQQVTLRCSPISGHKSVSWYQQVLGQGPQFIFQYYEKEERGRGNFPDRFSARQFPNYSSELNVNALLLGDSALYLCASSSMVARAYEQYFGPGTRLTVT.

The CDR3 loop reads CASRGRGGPETQYF. The CDR3 DNA is TGTGCCAGCAGGGGGAGAGGGGGCCCCGAGACCCAGTACTTC. V and J are TRBV28 and TRBJ2-5, with TRBD1 matching over 7 bases. The CDR3 is 14 amino acids. Germline CDR1 reads MDHEN; CDR2 reads SYDVKM. The ends lost 6 bases at V and 5 bases at J; junction bases unmatched: 9.

This clone occurred once. The J gene is TRBJ2-1, the V gene TRBV7-9; the match to TRBD2 covers 12 bases. Trimming took 8 bases from V and 6 from J; bases not matched to a gene: 5. The CDR3 is made up of 14 amino acids. Looked up from germline, CDR1 is SEHNR and CDR2 is FQNEAQ (reference sequence). The CDR3: CASGLAGGRNEQFF. CDR3 in DNA: TGTGCCAGCGGGCTAGCGGGAGGGCGCAATGAGCAGTTCTTC.

This clone was recorded only once. Written as DNA, the CDR3 is TGTGCCAGCAGCTCTGGCAGGGCCTACTATGGCTACACCTTC. It specifies CASSSGRAYYGYTF. The V gene is TRBV7-3, the J gene TRBJ1-2; maybe TRBD1 (5 bases). Germline assignment: CDR1 SGHTA and CDR2 FQGTGA. V was clipped by 4 bases and J by 3 bases, with 12 bases between them. The CDR3 has 14 residues.

This clone showed up just once. The V and J genes are TRBV18 and TRBJ2-6; tentatively, D is TRBD1 or TRBD2 (5 bases each). The V end lost 2 bases, the J end lost 0 bases, and 8 bases lay between the germline ends. There are 16 residues in the CDR3. The germline V gene has CDR1 KGHSH and CDR2 LQKENI. CDR3 amino acids: CASSPWGSSGANVLTF. The CDR3 DNA reads TGTGCCAGCTCACCATGGGGGAGCTCTGGGGCCAACGTCCTGACTTTC.

Only a few counts were recorded for this clone. The chain uses TRBV6-5 and TRBJ2-2; D gene unclear. V was shortened by 2 bases and J by 4 bases, with 8 bases between the two germline ends. Germline V gene lookup returns CDR1 MNHEY and CDR2 SVGAGI. The CDR3 is 14 amino acids. CDR3 DNA: TGTGCCAGCAGTTACCTGTTCTCCACCGGGGAGCTGTTTTTT. Protein sequence: CASSYLFSTGELFF.

V and J are TRBV5-4 and TRBJ1-2, with TRBD1 matching over 9 bases. V gave up 4 bases and J gave up 6 bases; unmatched junction bases: 10. Germline CDR1 is SGHNT and CDR2 is YYREEE (reference sequence). This CDR3 has 15 amino acids. The CDR3 loop is CASSRQGQGAHGYTF. The CDR3 DNA is TGTGCCAGCAGCCGCCAGGGACAGGGAGCGCATGGCTACACCTTC.

The chain links TRBV5-1 to TRBJ2-7; D unresolved. Germline V gene lookup returns CDR1 SGHRS and CDR2 YFSETQ. Deletions cut 4 bases from V and 2 bases from J, with 13 bases between. This CDR3 contains 14 residues. This chain's CDR3 is CASSMVPEAYEQYF. In DNA form, the CDR3 reads TGCGCCAGCAGCATGGTGCCAGAAGCCTACGAGCAGTACTTC.

The chain carries TRBV4-1 and TRBJ2-1; a weak D match, TRBD2 (6 bases). With 2 bases removed from V and 5 bases from J, the gap between germline ends came to 16 bases. CDR3 size: 16 residues. Germline V gene data show CDR1 as MGHRA and CDR2 as YSYEKL. This chain's CDR3 is CASSQLASKRHNEQFF. The CDR3 bases are TGCGCCAGCAGCCAACTAGCGAGCAAGAGACACAATGAGCAGTTCTTC.